A selection of T cell receptor beta chains follows, all from one sample in a study of shared clonotypes between healthy human individuals. Profiled with immunoSEQ multiplex PCR; TCRdb holds only in-frame clones, not every one. The sample holds about 2.5 million clones, 85% to 95% seen once. The specimen sequenced was naive CD4+ T cells from PBMCs. These receptors originate from a young man in good health. Some clones in this sample may be carry-over from other donors' samples. CDR3s leave out the opening cysteine and the closing phenylalanine or tryptophan.

j_gene	v_gene	len	CDR3aa
TRBJ1-1	TRBV6-1	12	ASSEVFEGPEAF
TRBJ2-1	TRBV30	11	AWSKSGYYEQF
TRBJ2-1	TRBV18	13	ASSPPPASYNEQF
TRBJ2-7	TRBV5-4	13	ASSGPSPQGSEQY
TRBJ1-2	TRBV27	12	ASSLFSSNYGYT
TRBJ2-1	TRBV7-9	14	ASSFPGSGGYNEQF
TRBJ2-5	TRBV10-3	12	AISESQGEETQY
TRBJ1-3	TRBV10-1	13	ASTELTLRRDTIY
TRBJ2-7	TRBV19	12	ASSSGPLGYEQY
TRBJ2-3	TRBV27	12	ASSATKYTDTQY
TRBJ1-3	TRBV7-2	14	ASSLAGPSRGNTIY
TRBJ2-7	TRBV28	12	ARLPQQVSYEQY
TRBJ2-3	TRBV9	16	ASSRPGPSSTRADTQY
TRBJ2-2	TRBV5-1	16	ASSPRPTHPENTGELF
TRBJ2-7	TRBV27	13	ASRTAGAASYEQY
TRBJ2-1	TRBV6-6	14	ASRTGTRNNYNEQF
TRBJ2-7	TRBV30	14	AWKSPSGSYSYEQY
TRBJ1-1	TRBV18	11	ASSPQGNTEAF
TRBJ2-5	TRBV19	9	ASSSGETQY
TRBJ2-2	TRBV7-3	14	ASSLIARGSTGELF
TRBJ1-2	TRBV28	13	ASSPGTGTFYGYT
TRBJ2-7	TRBV5-1	12	ASSLSTGVYEQY
TRBJ2-2	TRBV5-1	15	ASSLRSSGAGAGELF
TRBJ2-5	TRBV4-2	13	ASSQEGRGQETQY
TRBJ2-3	TRBV18	14	ASSPGLAGSTDTQY
TRBJ2-5	TRBV12-5	9	ASGFQETQY
TRBJ2-5	TRBV5-1	14	ASSQEPIGAQETQY
TRBJ2-1	TRBV9	14	ASSVATGFPYNEQF
TRBJ2-5	TRBV7-7	14	ASSPPGQGVLETQY
TRBJ2-5	TRBV2	14	ASRDRDRVRAETQY
TRBJ2-7	TRBV28	12	ASSERTISNEQY
TRBJ2-1	TRBV25-1	12	ASSQPGASNEQF
TRBJ1-2	TRBV5-5	14	ASSRGQIIDTYGYT
TRBJ1-2	TRBV28	10	ASSIMSYGYT
TRBJ1-5	TRBV4-1	11	ASSQAGDLPQH
TRBJ1-1	TRBV6-5	13	ASSYRKGVNTEAF
TRBJ1-2	TRBV5-4	14	ASSLAGGFTNYGYT
TRBJ2-1	TRBV9	12	ASSVEAALPEQF
TRBJ2-2	TRBV10-3	11	AISSDSTGELF
TRBJ2-7	TRBV6-5	13	ASRYRREVIYEQY
TRBJ1-5	TRBV2	11	ASSPSLSLPQH
TRBJ2-7	TRBV29-1	9	SGTGPHEQY
TRBJ1-5	TRBV19	18	ASSPGTASPRKGRNQPQH
TRBJ2-7	TRBV27	11	ASRDGGFYEQY